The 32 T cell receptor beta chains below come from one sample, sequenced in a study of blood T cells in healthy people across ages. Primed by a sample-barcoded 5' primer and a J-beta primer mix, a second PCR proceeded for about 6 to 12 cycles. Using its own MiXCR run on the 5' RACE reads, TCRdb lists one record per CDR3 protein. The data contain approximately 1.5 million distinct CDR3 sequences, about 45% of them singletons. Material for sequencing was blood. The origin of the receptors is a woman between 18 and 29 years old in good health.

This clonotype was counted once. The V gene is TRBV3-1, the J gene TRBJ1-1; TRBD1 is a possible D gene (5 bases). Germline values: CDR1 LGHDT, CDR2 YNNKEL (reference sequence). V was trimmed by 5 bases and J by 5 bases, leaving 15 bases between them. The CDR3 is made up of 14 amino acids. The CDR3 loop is CASSTPGRGTEAFF. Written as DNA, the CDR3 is TGTGCCAGCAGCACACCGGGACGGGGAACTGAAGCTTTCTTT.

This CDR3 reads CSVGYPDTQYF. CDR3 coding DNA: TGCAGCGTTGGATACCCGGATACGCAGTATTTT. The chain has TRBV29-1 and TRBJ2-3, with D unresolved. The V gene's germline CDR1 is SQVTM and CDR2 ANQGSEA. The CDR3 covers 11 residues. V gave up 4 bases and J gave up 6 bases, with 8 bases separating them.

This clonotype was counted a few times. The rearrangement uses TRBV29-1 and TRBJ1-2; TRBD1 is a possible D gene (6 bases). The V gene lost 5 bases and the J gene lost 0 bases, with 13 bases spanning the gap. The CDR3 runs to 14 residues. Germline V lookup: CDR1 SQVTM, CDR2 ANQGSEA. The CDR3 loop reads CSVQVRGPNYGYTF. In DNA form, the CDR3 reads TGCAGCGTTCAGGTTCGGGGGCCTAACTATGGCTACACCTTC.

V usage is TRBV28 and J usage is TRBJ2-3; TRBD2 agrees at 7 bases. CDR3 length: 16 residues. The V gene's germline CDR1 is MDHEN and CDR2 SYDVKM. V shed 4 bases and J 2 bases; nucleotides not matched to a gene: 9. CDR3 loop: CASSSPGTKDTDTQYF. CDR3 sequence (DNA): TGTGCCAGCAGTTCCCCCGGGACTAAAGACACAGATACGCAGTATTTT.

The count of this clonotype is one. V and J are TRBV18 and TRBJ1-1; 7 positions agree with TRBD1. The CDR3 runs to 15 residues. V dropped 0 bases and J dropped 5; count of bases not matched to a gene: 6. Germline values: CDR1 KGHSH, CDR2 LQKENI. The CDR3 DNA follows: TGTGCCAGCTCACCACCTCTTAGGGGGCAGACTGAAGCTTTCTTT. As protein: CASSPPLRGQTEAFF.

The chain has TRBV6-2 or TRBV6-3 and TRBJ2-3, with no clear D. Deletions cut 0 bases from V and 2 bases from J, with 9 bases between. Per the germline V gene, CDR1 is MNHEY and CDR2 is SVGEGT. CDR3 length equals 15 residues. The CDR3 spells CASSYSSTATDTQYF. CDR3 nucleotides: TGTGCCAGCAGTTACTCGAGTACAGCCACAGATACGCAGTATTTT.

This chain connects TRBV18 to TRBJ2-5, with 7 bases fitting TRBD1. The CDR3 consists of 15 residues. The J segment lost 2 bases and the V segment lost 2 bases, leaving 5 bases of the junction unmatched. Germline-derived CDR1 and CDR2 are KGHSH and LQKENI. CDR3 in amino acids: CASSPVPGQQETQYF. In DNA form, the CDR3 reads TGTGCCAGCTCACCAGTACCGGGACAGCAAGAGACCCAGTACTTC.

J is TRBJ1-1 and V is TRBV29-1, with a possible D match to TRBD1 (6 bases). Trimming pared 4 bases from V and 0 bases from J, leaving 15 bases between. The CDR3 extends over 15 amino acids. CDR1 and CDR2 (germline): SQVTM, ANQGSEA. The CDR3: CSVAGQLLMNTEAFF. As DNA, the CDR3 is TGCAGCGTTGCCGGACAGCTCCTGATGAACACTGAAGCTTTCTTT.

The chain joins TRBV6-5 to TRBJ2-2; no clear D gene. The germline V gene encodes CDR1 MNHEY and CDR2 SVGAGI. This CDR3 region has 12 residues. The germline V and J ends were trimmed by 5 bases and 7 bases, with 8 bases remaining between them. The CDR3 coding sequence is TGTGCCAGCAGTAGGACCGGCGGGGAGCTGTTTTTT. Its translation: CASSRTGGELFF.

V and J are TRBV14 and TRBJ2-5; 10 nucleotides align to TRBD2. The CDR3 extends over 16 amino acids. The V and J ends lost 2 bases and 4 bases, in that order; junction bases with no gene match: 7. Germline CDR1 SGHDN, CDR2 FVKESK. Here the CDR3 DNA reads TGTGCCAGCAGCCAATACGGACTAGCGGAAGGAGAGACCCAGTACTTC. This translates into CASSQYGLAEGETQYF.

CDR3 loop: CSVAINQETQYF. The CDR3 DNA sequence: TGCAGCGTTGCCATTAATCAAGAGACCCAGTACTTC. The chain employs TRBV29-1 and TRBJ2-5; D not resolved. The ends were cut back, 4 bases at V and 2 bases at J, with 8 bases in the middle. The CDR3 contains 12 residues. Germline V gene data show CDR1 as SQVTM and CDR2 as ANQGSEA.

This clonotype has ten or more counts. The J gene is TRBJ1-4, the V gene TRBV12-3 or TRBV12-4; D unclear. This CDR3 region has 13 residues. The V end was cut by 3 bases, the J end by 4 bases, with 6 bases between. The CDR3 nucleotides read TGTGCCAGCAGTTTGGGTGTTAATGAAAAACTGTTTTTT. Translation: CASSLGVNEKLFF.

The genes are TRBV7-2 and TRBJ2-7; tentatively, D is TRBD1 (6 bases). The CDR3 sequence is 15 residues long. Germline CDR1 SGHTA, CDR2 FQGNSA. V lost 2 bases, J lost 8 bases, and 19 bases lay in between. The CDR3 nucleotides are TGTGCCAGCAGCTTATCCCAGGGGAGATTAGAGAAGCAGTACTTC. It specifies CASSLSQGRLEKQYF.

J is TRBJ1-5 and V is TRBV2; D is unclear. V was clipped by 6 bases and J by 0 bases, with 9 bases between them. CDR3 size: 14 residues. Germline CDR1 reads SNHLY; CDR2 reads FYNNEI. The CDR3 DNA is TGTGCCAGCAGCACAATTCATAGCAATCAGCCCCAGCATTTT. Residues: CASSTIHSNQPQHF.

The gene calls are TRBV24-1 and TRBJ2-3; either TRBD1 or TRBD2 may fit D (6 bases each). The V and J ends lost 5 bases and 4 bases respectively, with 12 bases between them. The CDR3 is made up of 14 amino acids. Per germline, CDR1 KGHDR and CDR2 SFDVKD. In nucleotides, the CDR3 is TGTGCCACCAGTGCCGGGGGCGCATCAGATACGCAGTATTTT. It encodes CATSAGGASDTQYF.

CDR3 DNA sequence: TGTGCCACCAGCCAACTCCGGGACAGCACAGATACGCAGTATTTT. Its translation is CATSQLRDSTDTQYF. The chain links TRBV15 to TRBJ2-3; D may correspond to TRBD1 or TRBD2 (5 bases each). The V end was cut by 5 bases, the J end by 0 bases, with 12 bases between. This CDR3 contains 15 residues. Germline values: CDR1 LNHNV, CDR2 YYDKDF (reference sequence).

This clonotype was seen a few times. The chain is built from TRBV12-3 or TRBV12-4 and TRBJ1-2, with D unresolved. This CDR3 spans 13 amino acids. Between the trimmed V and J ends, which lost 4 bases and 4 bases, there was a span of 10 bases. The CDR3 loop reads CASSSGRTYGYTF. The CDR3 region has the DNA TGTGCCAGCAGTTCGGGCAGAACCTATGGCTACACCTTC.

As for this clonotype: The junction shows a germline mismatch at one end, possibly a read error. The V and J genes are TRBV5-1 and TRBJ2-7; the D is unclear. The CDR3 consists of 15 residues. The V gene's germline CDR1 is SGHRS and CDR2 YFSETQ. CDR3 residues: CASSLGQDGSYEQYF. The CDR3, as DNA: TGCGCCAGTAGCTTGGGCCAGGACGGCTCCTACGAGCAGTACTTC.

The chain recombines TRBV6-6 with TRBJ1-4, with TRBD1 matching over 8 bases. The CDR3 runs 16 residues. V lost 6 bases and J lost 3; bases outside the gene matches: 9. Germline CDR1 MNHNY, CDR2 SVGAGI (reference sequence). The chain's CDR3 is CASSPDRENANEKLFF. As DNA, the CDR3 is TGTGCCAGCAGCCCGGACAGGGAGAATGCTAATGAAAAACTGTTTTTT.

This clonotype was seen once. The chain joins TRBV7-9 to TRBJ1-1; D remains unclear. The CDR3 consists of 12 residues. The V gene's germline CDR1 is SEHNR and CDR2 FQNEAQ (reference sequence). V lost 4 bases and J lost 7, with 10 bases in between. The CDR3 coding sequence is TGTGCCAGCAGCTGGGCGGGTGGTGAAGCTTTCTTT. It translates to CASSWAGGEAFF.

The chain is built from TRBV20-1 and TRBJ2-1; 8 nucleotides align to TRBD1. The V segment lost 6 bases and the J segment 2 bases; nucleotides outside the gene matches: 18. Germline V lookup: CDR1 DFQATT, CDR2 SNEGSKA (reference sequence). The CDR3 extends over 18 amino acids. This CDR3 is CSAPPRQLDRGAYNEQFF. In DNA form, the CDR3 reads TGCAGTGCGCCCCCGCGACAATTAGACAGGGGAGCCTACAATGAGCAGTTCTTC.

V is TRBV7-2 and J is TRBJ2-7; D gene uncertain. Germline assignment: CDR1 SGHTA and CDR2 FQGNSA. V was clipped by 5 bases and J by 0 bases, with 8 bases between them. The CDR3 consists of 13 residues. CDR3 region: CASSIRHSYEQYF. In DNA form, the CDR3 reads TGTGCCAGCAGCATTAGGCACTCCTACGAGCAGTACTTC.

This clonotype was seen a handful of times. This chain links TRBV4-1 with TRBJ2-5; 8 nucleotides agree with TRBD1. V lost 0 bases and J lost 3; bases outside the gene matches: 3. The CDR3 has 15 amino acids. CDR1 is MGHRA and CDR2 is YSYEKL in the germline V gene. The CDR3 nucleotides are TGCGCCAGCAGCCAAGATGGGACAGGAGAAGAGACCCAGTACTTC. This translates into CASSQDGTGEETQYF.

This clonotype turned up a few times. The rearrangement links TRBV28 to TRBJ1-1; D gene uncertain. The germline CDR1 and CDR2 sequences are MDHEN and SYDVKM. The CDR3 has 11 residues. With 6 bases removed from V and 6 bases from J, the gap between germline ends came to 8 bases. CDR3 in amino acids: CASRRRAEAFF. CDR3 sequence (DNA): TGTGCCAGCAGACGAAGGGCTGAAGCTTTCTTT.

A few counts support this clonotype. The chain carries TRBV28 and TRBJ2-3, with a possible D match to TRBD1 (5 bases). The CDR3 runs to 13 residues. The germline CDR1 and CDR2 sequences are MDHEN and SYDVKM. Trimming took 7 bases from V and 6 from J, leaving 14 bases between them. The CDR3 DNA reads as TGTGCCAGCACCCTTCCAGGGTGGGATACGCAGTATTTT. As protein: CASTLPGWDTQYF.

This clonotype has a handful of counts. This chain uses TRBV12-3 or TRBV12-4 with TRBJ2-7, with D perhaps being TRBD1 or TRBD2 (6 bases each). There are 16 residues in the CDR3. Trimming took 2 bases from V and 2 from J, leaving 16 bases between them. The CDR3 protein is CASSLTEGGSPYEQYF. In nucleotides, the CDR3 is TGTGCCAGCAGTTTAACGGAGGGGGGTTCCCCCTACGAGCAGTACTTC.

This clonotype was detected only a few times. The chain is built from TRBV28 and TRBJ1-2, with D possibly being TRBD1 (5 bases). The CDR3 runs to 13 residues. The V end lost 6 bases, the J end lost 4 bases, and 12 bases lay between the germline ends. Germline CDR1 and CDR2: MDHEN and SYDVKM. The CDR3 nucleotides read TGTGCCAGCAGCCAGCGGGACCCCTATGGCTACACCTTC. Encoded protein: CASSQRDPYGYTF.

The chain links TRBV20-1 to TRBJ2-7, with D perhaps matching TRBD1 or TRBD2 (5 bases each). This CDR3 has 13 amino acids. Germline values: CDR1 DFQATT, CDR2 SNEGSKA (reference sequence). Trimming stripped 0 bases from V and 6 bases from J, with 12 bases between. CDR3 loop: CSARDPGAGEQYF. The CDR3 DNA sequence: TGCAGTGCTAGAGATCCCGGGGCGGGCGAGCAGTACTTC.

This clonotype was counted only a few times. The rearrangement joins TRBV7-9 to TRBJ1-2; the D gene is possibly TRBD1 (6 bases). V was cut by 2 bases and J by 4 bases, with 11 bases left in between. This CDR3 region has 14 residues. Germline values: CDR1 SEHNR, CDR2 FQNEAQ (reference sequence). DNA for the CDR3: TGTGCCAGCAGCTTACCCCGGGACACCTATGGCTACACCTTC. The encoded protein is CASSLPRDTYGYTF.

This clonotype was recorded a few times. The CDR3 DNA is TGTGCCAGCAGCCTCGGGACAGGTAGTGATCAGCCCCAGCATTTT. Translating it yields CASSLGTGSDQPQHF. The chain employs TRBV12-3 or TRBV12-4 and TRBJ1-5, with TRBD1 matching over 8 bases. Germline trimming cut 6 bases from V and 5 bases from J; bases unmatched to any gene: 9. The CDR3 runs 15 residues.

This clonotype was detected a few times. The chain's CDR3 is CASSPALAGGNTGELFF. The CDR3 DNA reads as TGCGCCAGCAGCCCGGCGCTAGCGGGAGGTAACACCGGGGAGCTGTTTTTT. V usage is TRBV5-1 and J usage is TRBJ2-2; 11 nucleotides match TRBD2. The CDR3 is made up of 17 amino acids. Trimming removed 4 bases from V and 2 bases from J; junction bases left unmatched: 7. CDR1 is SGHRS and CDR2 is YFSETQ in the germline V gene.

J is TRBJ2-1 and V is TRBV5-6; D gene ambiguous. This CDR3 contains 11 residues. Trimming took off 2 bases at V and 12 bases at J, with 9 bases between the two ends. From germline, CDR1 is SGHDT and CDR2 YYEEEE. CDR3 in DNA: TGTGCCAGCAGCTTCCGACAAGCGCAGTTCTTC. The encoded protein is CASSFRQAQFF.